One sample yielded the 14 T cell receptor beta chains listed below, sequenced in a study of a mutant IDH1 vaccine in newly diagnosed glioma. The time point is: week 35, safety follow-up. Doses comprised 300 ug of mutant IDH1 20-mer peptide each, plus topical imiquimod. TCRdb's table, derived via immunoSEQ multiplex PCR, lists solely in-frame clones and lacks some. The sample holds roughly 69,000 clones, about 88% seen once. These receptors' targets are unknown. Sequencing used PBMCs, obtained from a glioma patient whose treatment included an IDH1 peptide vaccine. These receptors were taken from a man aged 30 to 45 with glioma.

The gene calls are TRBV28 and TRBJ2-7, with D uncertain. This CDR3 spans 10 amino acids. V was cut by 5 bases and J by 2 bases, with 1 base left in between. The germline V gene has CDR1 MDHEN and CDR2 SYDVKM. The CDR3 sequence is CASSPYEQYF. CDR3 bases: TGTGCCAGCAGTCCCTACGAGCAGTACTTC.

The chain joins TRBV7-9 to TRBJ2-7, with D possibly TRBD1 on 6 matching bases. Germline V gene sequence: CDR1 SEHNR, CDR2 FQNEAQ (reference sequence). The germline V and J ends were trimmed by 5 bases and 2 bases, with 19 bases remaining between them. This CDR3 region has 16 residues. The DNA for the CDR3 is TGTGCCAGCAGCCGCGCTAATACAGGGACGGCCTACGAGCAGTACTTC. Its protein is CASSRANTGTAYEQYF.

The V call is TRBV30, the J call TRBJ2-7; D gene unclear. The CDR3 contains 13 residues. The germline V and J ends were trimmed by 3 bases and 3 bases, with 12 bases remaining between them. Germline CDR1 is GTSNPN and CDR2 is SVGIG (reference sequence). This CDR3 reads CAWSTAIYYEQYF. The CDR3 DNA sequence: TGTGCCTGGAGCACGGCAATTTACTACGAGCAGTACTTC.

This clone was counted a single time. Other DNA sequences of this sample code for an identical CDR3. This sequence joins TRBV5-1 and TRBJ2-7; D is uncertain. V lost 2 bases and J 4 bases, leaving 4 bases between the germline ends. CDR3 length: 11 amino acids. Germline V gene lookup returns CDR1 SGHRS and CDR2 YFSETQ. The CDR3 loop is CASSLGYEQYF. CDR3 DNA: TGCGCCAGCAGCTTAGGGTACGAGCAGTACTTC. Variable domain in full (rest from reference TRBV5-1 and TRBJ2-7): KAGVTQTPRYLIKTRGQQVTLSCSPISGHRSVSWYQQTPGQGLQFLFEYFSETQRNKGNFPGRFSGRQFSNSRSEMNVSTLELGDSALYLCASSLGYEQYFGPGTRLTVT.

The chain is built from TRBV4-1 and TRBJ1-5; D is ambiguous. The CDR3 covers 14 residues. Trimming took off 4 bases at V and 0 bases at J, with 7 bases between the two ends. The germline CDR1 and CDR2 sequences are MGHRA and YSYEKL. The DNA for the CDR3 is TGCGCCAGCAGCCCCCATAGTAGCAATCAGCCCCAGCATTTT. This gives the protein CASSPHSSNQPQHF.

The gene calls are TRBV5-4 and TRBJ2-7; TRBD2 matches 13 bases. V lost 3 bases and J lost 11; bases outside the gene matches: 17. The CDR3 is 17 amino acids. Germline CDR1 and CDR2: SGHNT and YYREEE (reference sequence). The CDR3, as DNA: TGTGCCAGCAGCTCGGAACCGGGACTAGCGGGGACGAGGAAAAAGTACTTC. Amino acids: CASSSEPGLAGTRKKYF.

This chain uses TRBV28 with TRBJ2-5, with D possibly TRBD2 on 6 matching bases. Germline CDR1 MDHEN, CDR2 SYDVKM. Trimming left V 5 bases short and J 5 bases short, with 21 bases between. CDR3 length equals 16 residues. CDR3 coding DNA: TGTGCCAGCAGTGACTCCCCCGGGGGAGAGGAGGAGACCCAGTACTTC. Protein sequence: CASSDSPGGEEETQYF.

The V call is TRBV5-4, the J call TRBJ2-7, with D tentatively TRBD1 (5 bases). CDR3 length: 14 amino acids. Trimming took 0 bases from V and 0 from J, leaving 7 bases between them. CDR1 SGHNT and CDR2 YYREEE come from the germline V gene (reference sequence). The DNA for the CDR3 is TGTGCCAGCAGCTTGGACAGGAGCTCCTACGAGCAGTACTTC. Translated: CASSLDRSSYEQYF.

A few counts support this clone. V gene TRBV10-3 combines with J gene TRBJ2-3; unclear D gene. This CDR3 region has 16 residues. Germline V CDR1 and CDR2: ENHRY, SYGVKD. V dropped 5 bases and J dropped 2 bases, with 17 bases sitting between them. The CDR3 nucleotides read TGTGCCATCAGTTTCCGAGGAACAGAATCCACAGATACGCAGTATTTT. Its protein product is CAISFRGTESTDTQYF.

The chain employs TRBV11-2 and TRBJ2-6; 7 nucleotides match TRBD1. CDR1 and CDR2 from the germline V gene are SGHAT and FQNNGV. This CDR3 contains 15 residues. The J segment lost 1 base and the V segment lost 6 bases, leaving 3 bases of the junction unmatched. CDR3 bases: TGTGCCAGCAGACGACAGGGATCTGGGGCCAACGTCCTGACTTTC. Protein: CASRRQGSGANVLTF.

This chain uses TRBV27 with TRBJ1-2; weak D call: TRBD1 (5 bases). This CDR3 contains 15 residues. Germline CDR1 and CDR2: MNHEY and SMNVEV (reference sequence). Deletions cut 2 bases from V and 3 bases from J, with 13 bases between. In DNA, the CDR3 is TGTGCCAGCAGTTTAGGCCCCGGGGGGGACTATGGCTACACCTTC. Its translation is CASSLGPGGDYGYTF.

The V and J genes are TRBV5-6 and TRBJ1-2; 7 positions match TRBD1. The CDR3 contains 14 residues. V trimming: 4 bases; J trimming: 4 bases; junction bases outside the gene matches: 7. CDR1 and CDR2 from the germline V gene are SGHDT and YYEEEE. The CDR3 DNA is TGTGCCAGCAGCGCTATCAGGGGGGGCTATGGCTACACCTTC. Its protein is CASSAIRGGYGYTF.

The CDR3 protein is CASSSYHEQYF. The CDR3 DNA follows: TGTGCCAGCTCATCCTACCACGAGCAGTACTTC. This chain links TRBV18 with TRBJ2-7; D is ambiguous. V shed 5 bases and J shed 5 bases, with 7 bases lying between them. Germline CDR1 and CDR2: KGHSH and LQKENI. The CDR3 contains 11 residues.

The chain is built from TRBV21-1 and TRBJ2-5; the table calls TRBD1, which could not be checked here. TRBV21-1 is annotated as a pseudogene. The CDR3 runs 15 residues. CDR3 DNA sequence: TGTGCCAGCAGCCTAACGGTCACAGGGAAAGAGACCCAGTACTTC. Its translation: CASSLTVTGKETQYF.